The present entry profiles one T cell receptor (beta chain) with its context. The sample comes from a study of technical replicates of blood from a handful of donors. Sequencing used immunoSEQ multiplex PCR; TCRdb keeps in-frame clones, though not all of them. The sample includes about 44,000 clones, 90% to 97% of them seen just once. Germline assignment: CDR1 MNHEY and CDR2 SVGAGI. Trimming took 1 base from V and 5 from J, leaving 12 bases between them. The CDR3 extends over 15 amino acids. The sequence was collected from a human donor in good health. The chain employs TRBV6-5 and TRBJ2-1, with a weak D call TRBD1 (6 bases). The sample was T cells isolated from PBMCs. This CDR3 reads CASSYFQGPHNEQFF. Written as DNA, the CDR3 is TGTGCCAGCAGTTACTTTCAGGGGCCTCACAATGAGCAGTTCTTC.